The TCR beta chain under discussion was sequenced for a study of shared clonotypes between healthy human individuals. Study context: The study drew on a couple of women and three men aged 18 to 49 as donors.

Sequencing was at deep level. The data were produced by immunoSEQ multiplex PCR, yet TCRdb's version contains in-frame clones alone and is incomplete. The table has roughly 1.4 million clones, 98% seen once; the top ten hold around 0.38%. V shed 0 bases and J 6 bases; nucleotides not matched to a gene: 5. Germline lookup yields CDR1 SGHRS and CDR2 YFSETQ. The CDR3 consists of 15 residues. Source material: naive CD4+ T cells sorted from blood. Noted subset: CD45RA+ positively selected. This chain uses TRBV5-1 with TRBJ2-2; 7 bases line up with TRBD1. The sequence came from a man between 25 and 39 years old in good health. The CDR3 DNA follows: TGCGCCAGCAGCTTGGAAGGGGGCGCCCCCGGGGAGCTGTTTTTT. This encodes CASSLEGGAPGELFF.